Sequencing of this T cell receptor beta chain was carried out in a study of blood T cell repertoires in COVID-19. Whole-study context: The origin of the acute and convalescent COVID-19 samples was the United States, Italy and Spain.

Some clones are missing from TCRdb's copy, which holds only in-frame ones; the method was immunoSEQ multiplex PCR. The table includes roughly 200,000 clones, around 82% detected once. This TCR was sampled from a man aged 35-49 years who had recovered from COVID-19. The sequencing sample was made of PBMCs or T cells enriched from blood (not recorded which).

The CDR3: CASGSGTALGYTF. The CDR3 DNA follows: TGTGCCAGCGGCTCCGGGACAGCTCTAGGCTACACCTTC. The chain employs TRBV3-1 (or the pseudogene TRBV3-2) and TRBJ1-2; 7 bases fit TRBD1. The CDR3 contains 13 residues. Unmatched junction bases numbered 11, after V lost 8 bases and J lost 8 bases. Germline values: CDR1 LGHDT, CDR2 YNNKEL (reference sequence).